This TCR beta chain was recorded in a study of OX40 agonist ivuxolimab in advanced cancers. The overall study: Ivuxolimab, which patients received intravenously every 2 weeks, was dosed at 0.01 to 10 mg/kg. Participants averaged approximately 61 years of age (range roughly 20 to 90) and were less than 85% male.

Germline V gives CDR1 SGDLS, CDR2 YYNGEE. V lost 0 bases and J 1 base, leaving 7 bases between the germline ends. There are 14 residues in the CDR3. Broader study findings: At 0.1 to 3.0 mg/kg and by week 6, CD4+ and CD8+ T cells in the blood had expanded clonally.

As concerns this clone: Its specificity is unknown.

Generated by immunoSEQ multiplex PCR, the TCRdb table keeps only in-frame clones and is missing some. The sample shows tens of thousands of clones, more than 70% of them seen only once. Drawing of blood for sampling happened at baseline, at cycle 4 day 1, and at cycle 7 day 1. This material consisted of CD4+ or CD8+ T cells sorted from blood, taken in a trial of the OX40 agonist ivuxolimab. V and J are TRBV9 and TRBJ1-1; D remains unclear. This TCR was recovered from an adult with an advanced solid tumor such as melanoma, head and neck, liver or kidney cancer. DNA of the CDR3: TGTGCCAGCAGCGTAGCTGAGGGGAACACTGAAGCTTTCTTT. Residues: CASSVAEGNTEAFF.